This T cell receptor beta chain was sequenced during a study of cytomegalovirus exposure and HLA in healthy donors. V lost 3 bases, J lost 8 bases, and 0 bases stayed unmatched. The CDR3 covers 12 residues. Germline CDR1 reads MDHEN; CDR2 reads SYDVKM. The PCR had 60 Vbeta and 13 Jbeta primers. The repertoire was sequenced with immunoSEQ multiplex PCR; TCRdb's copy has only in-frame clones and lacks some. Of about 85,000 clones detected, around four fifths appear once; the ten largest clones hold roughly 2%. Study-level results: Sequencing likely produced, as an artifact, a cluster of highly shared sequence variants. Rare sequences made up most TCRs, while some public TCRs were found in many donors.

This clone was counted only a few times. The target antigen is unknown. This sequence joins TRBV28 and TRBJ1-1; 10 bases fit TRBD1. Sequencing input: PBMCs. The receptor was derived from a boy younger than 18 in good health and CMV-seronegative. The CDR3 reads CASSLGQGEAFF. CDR3 nucleotide sequence: TGTGCCAGCAGTTTGGGACAGGGGGAAGCTTTCTTT.